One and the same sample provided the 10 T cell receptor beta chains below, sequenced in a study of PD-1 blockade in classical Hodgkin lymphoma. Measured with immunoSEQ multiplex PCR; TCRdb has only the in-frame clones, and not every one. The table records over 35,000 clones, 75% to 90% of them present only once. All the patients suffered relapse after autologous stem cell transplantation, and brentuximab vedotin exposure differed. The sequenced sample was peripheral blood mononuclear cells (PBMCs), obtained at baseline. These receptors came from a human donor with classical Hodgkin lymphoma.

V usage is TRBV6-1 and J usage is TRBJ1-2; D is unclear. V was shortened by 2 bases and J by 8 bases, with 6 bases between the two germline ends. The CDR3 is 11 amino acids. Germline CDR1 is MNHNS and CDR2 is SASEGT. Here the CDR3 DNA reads TGTGCCAGCAGTGAATTAAGGGGCTACACCTTC. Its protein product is CASSELRGYTF.

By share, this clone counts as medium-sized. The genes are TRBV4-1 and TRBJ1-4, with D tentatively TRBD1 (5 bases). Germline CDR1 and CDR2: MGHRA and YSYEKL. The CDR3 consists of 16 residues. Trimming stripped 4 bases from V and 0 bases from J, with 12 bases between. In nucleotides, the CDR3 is TGCGCCAGCAGCCCGAGGAGGGGAGCAACTAATGAAAAACTGTTTTTT. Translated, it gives CASSPRRGATNEKLFF.

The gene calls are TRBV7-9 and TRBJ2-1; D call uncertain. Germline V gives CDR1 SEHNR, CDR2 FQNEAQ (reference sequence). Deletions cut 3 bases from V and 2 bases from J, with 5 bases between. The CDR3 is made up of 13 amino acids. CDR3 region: CASSFRPYNEQFF. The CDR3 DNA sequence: TGTGCCAGCAGCTTCCGGCCCTACAATGAGCAGTTCTTC.

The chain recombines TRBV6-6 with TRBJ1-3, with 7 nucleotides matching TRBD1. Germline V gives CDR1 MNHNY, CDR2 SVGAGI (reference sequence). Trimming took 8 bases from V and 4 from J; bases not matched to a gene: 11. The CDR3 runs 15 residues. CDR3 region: CASGDRQGAGNTIYF. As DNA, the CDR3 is TGTGCCAGCGGCGACAGACAGGGCGCGGGAAACACCATATATTTT.

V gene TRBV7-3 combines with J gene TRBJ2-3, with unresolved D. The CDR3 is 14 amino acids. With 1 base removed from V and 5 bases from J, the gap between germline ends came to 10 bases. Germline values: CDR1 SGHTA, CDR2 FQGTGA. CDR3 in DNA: TGTGCCAGCAGCTTAATGGGGTATCTAGATACGCAGTATTTT. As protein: CASSLMGYLDTQYF.

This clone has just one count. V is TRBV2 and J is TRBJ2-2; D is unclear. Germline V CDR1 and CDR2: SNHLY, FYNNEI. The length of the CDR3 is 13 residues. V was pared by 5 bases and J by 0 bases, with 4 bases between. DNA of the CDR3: TGTGCCAGCAGTCTTACGAACACCGGGGAGCTGTTTTTT. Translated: CASSLTNTGELFF.

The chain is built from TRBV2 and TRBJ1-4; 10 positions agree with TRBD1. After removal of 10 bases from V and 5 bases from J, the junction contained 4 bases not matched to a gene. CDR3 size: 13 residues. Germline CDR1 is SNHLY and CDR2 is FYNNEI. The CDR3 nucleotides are TGTGCCACCATGGGACAGGGGAATGAAAAACTGTTTTTT. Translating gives CATMGQGNEKLFF. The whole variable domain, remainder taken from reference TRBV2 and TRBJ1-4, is EPEVTQTPSHQVTQMGQEVILRCVPISNHLYFYWYRQILGQKVEFLVSFYNNEISEKSEIFDDQFSVERPDGSNFTLKIRSTKLEDSAMYFCATMGQGNEKLFFGSGTQLSVL.

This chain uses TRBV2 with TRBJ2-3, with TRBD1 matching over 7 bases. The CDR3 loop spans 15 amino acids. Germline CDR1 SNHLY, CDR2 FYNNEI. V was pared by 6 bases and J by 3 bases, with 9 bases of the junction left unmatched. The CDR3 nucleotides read TGTGCCAGCAGCCCTACAGGGGTGGGGACAGATACGCAGTATTTT. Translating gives CASSPTGVGTDTQYF.

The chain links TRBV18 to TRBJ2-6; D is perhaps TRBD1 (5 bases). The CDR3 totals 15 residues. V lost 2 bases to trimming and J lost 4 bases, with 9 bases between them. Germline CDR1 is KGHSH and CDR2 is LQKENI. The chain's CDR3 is CASSPGAAGANVLTF. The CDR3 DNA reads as TGTGCCAGCTCACCAGGGGCTGCGGGGGCCAACGTCCTGACTTTC. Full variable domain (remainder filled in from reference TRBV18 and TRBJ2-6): NAGVMQNPRHLVRRRGQEARLRCSPMKGHSHVYWYRQLPEEGLKFMVYLQKENIIDESGMPKERFSAEFPKEGPSILRIQQVVRGDSAAYFCASSPGAAGANVLTFGAGSRLTVL.

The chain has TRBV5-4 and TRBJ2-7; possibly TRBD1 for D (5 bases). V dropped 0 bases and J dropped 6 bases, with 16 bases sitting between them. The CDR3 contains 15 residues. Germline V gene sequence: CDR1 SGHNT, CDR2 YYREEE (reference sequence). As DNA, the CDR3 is TGTGCCAGCAGCTTGGAAGGACACACTACGGTCGAGCAGTACTTC. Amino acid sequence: CASSLEGHTTVEQYF.